The 21 T cell receptor beta chains given below trace back to one sample, sequenced in a study of T cells in Graves' hyperthyroidism and ophthalmopathy (dated by TCRdb to the late 2010s). Receptor amplification or capture employed multiplex PCR. Instrument on record: Illumina HiSeq 2000. TCR beta CDR3 regions were amplified from RNA transcripts. The first round of RT-PCR for the TCR CDR3 was performed with the HTBI primer set and the Qiagen OneStep RT-PCR kit. The public reads were quality trimmed at Q25 with fastp and then assembled into clones with MiXCR by TCRdb, keeping productive beta chains. Each entry is one CDR3 protein sequence, shown with its most common DNA and genes. The sample table shows around 620,000 distinct CDR3 sequences, and approximately 14% are seen once. The ten most abundant clones make up roughly 7% of the sample. The sequencing input was blood. These receptors originate from a woman under 30 with Graves' ophthalmopathy.

This clonotype was counted between two and nine times. The chain joins TRBV6-1 to TRBJ1-2, with D tentatively TRBD1 (5 bases). CDR1 MNHNS and CDR2 SASEGT come from the germline V gene. The CDR3 consists of 14 residues. Trimming cost V 6 bases and J 6 bases, with 17 bases left between them. The DNA of the CDR3 is TGTGCCAGCAGGCTAGCGAGGGGCGCGGATGGCTACACCTTC. Its protein is CASRLARGADGYTF.

J is TRBJ1-1 and V is TRBV6-2 or TRBV6-3; TRBD1 aligns across 7 bases. The germline gives CDR1 MNHEY, CDR2 SVGEGT. The CDR3 is 16 amino acids. With V trimmed by 6 bases and J by 4 bases, 14 bases remained unmatched. The CDR3 coding sequence is TGTGCCAGCAGCCGAGACAGGGAGGGGTTGGGCACTGAAGCTTTCTTT. Translated, it gives CASSRDREGLGTEAFF.

In this sample, this clonotype turned up many times. The V gene is TRBV2, the J gene TRBJ1-1, with D uncertain. V was trimmed by 5 bases and J by 4 bases, leaving 8 bases between them. Germline V gene data show CDR1 as SNHLY and CDR2 as FYNNEI. This CDR3 contains 12 residues. CDR3 sequence: CASSSPLTEAFF. Here the CDR3 DNA reads TGTGCCAGCAGTTCCCCTCTCACTGAAGCTTTCTTT.

This clonotype was counted ten times or more. The chain has TRBV27 and TRBJ1-5; 11 bases are shared with TRBD1. There are 16 residues in the CDR3. Looked up from germline, CDR1 is MNHEY and CDR2 is SMNVEV (reference sequence). Trimming at V came to 1 base and at J to 7 bases, leaving 6 bases not matched to a gene. The CDR3 spells CASSLWTGGRGQPQHF. The DNA for the CDR3 is TGTGCCAGCAGTTTATGGACAGGGGGCAGAGGCCAGCCCCAGCATTTT.

This clonotype has at least ten counts. V gene TRBV20-1 combines with J gene TRBJ2-7; D gene uncertain. The CDR3 runs 15 residues. Germline V CDR1 and CDR2: DFQATT, SNEGSKA (reference sequence). The germline V and J ends were trimmed by 4 bases and 3 bases, with 19 bases remaining between them. CDR3 amino acids: CSANGPVDGYYEQYF. The CDR3 DNA follows: TGCAGTGCTAATGGCCCGGTTGACGGATACTACGAGCAGTACTTC.

This clonotype was counted at least ten times. The J gene is TRBJ2-2, the V gene TRBV7-8; 8 nucleotides line up with TRBD1. Germline V gives CDR1 SGHVS, CDR2 FQNEAQ. The junction had 6 bases not matched to a gene; V was cut back by 2 bases and J by 4 bases. The CDR3 consists of 16 residues. The CDR3 DNA is TGTGCCAGCAGCTTATCCGACAGGGGTGGCACCGGGGAGCTGTTTTTT. Translation: CASSLSDRGGTGELFF.

The chain recombines TRBV6-2 or TRBV6-3 with TRBJ2-7; D not certain. Germline V CDR1 and CDR2: MNHEY, SVGEGT. The germline V and J ends were trimmed by 0 bases and 4 bases, with 7 bases remaining between them. This CDR3 spans 13 amino acids. The CDR3 sequence: CASSYSRWYEQYF. CDR3 sequence (DNA): TGTGCCAGCAGTTACTCGAGGTGGTACGAGCAGTACTTC.

This chain connects TRBV6-5 to TRBJ1-1; perhaps TRBD1 as D (6 bases). Germline V gene lookup returns CDR1 MNHEY and CDR2 SVGAGI. The V and J ends lost 0 bases and 0 bases respectively, with 11 bases between them. The CDR3 runs to 16 residues. Here the CDR3 DNA reads TGTGCCAGCAGTTACTCAGGACAGAGTATGAACACTGAAGCTTTCTTT. It translates to CASSYSGQSMNTEAFF.

This clonotype has more than one count but fewer than ten. The CDR3 loop is CASSFRGTSGSLADTQYF. The CDR3 nucleotides read TGTGCCAGCAGTTTCCGCGGGACTAGCGGGAGTTTAGCAGATACGCAGTATTTT. V is TRBV6-2 or TRBV6-3 and J is TRBJ2-3; 14 bases fit TRBD2. V lost 4 bases to trimming and J lost 4 bases; unmatched junction nucleotides: 10. The V gene's germline CDR1 is MNHEY and CDR2 SVGEGT. CDR3 length: 18 residues.

This clonotype was detected many times. The J gene is TRBJ1-2, the V gene TRBV20-1; 8 bases fit TRBD1. Germline V gene sequence: CDR1 DFQATT, CDR2 SNEGSKA (reference sequence). V was clipped by 6 bases and J by 3 bases; unmatched bases: 6. There are 13 residues in the CDR3. The CDR3 DNA sequence: TGCAGTGCGCGACAGGGGAATTACTATGGCTACACCTTC. It translates to CSARQGNYYGYTF.

The chain joins TRBV7-3 to TRBJ2-1; 12 bases agree with TRBD2. Germline V CDR1 and CDR2: SGHTA, FQGTGA. The CDR3 runs 14 residues. After removal of 5 bases from V and 12 bases from J, the junction contained 8 bases not matched to a gene. The CDR3 loop reads CASSTTSGRYLQFF. The CDR3 nucleotides read TGTGCCAGCAGCACGACTAGCGGGAGATATTTGCAGTTCTTC. Drawing the rest from reference TRBV7-3 and TRBJ2-1, the complete variable domain is GAGVSQTPSNKVTEKGKYVELRCDPISGHTALYWYRQSLGQGPEFLIYFQGTGAADDSGLPNDRFFAVRPEGSVSTLKIQRTERGDSAVYLCASSTTSGRYLQFFGPGTRLTVL.

This CDR3 is CASRIFPPPTGTGYTF. The DNA of the CDR3 is TGTGCCAGCAGGATATTTCCCCCCCCGACAGGAACTGGCTACACCTTC. The gene calls are TRBV6-1 and TRBJ1-2; maybe TRBD1 (6 bases). The V gene's germline CDR1 is MNHNS and CDR2 SASEGT. The CDR3 has 16 residues. Trimming pared 6 bases from V and 7 bases from J, leaving 24 bases between.

At least ten counts were recorded for this clonotype. The CDR3 spells CASSEAVGHPYEQYF. The DNA for the CDR3 is TGTGCCAGCAGTGAAGCAGTGGGACACCCCTACGAGCAGTACTTC. This rearrangement joins TRBV6-1 to TRBJ2-7, with a tentative D call TRBD1 (6 bases). V lost 0 bases and J 2 bases, leaving 11 bases between the germline ends. Germline V CDR1 and CDR2: MNHNS, SASEGT. The CDR3 contains 15 residues.

The sample holds many counts of this clonotype. The chain is built from TRBV11-1 and TRBJ2-1, with 9 nucleotides matching TRBD1. The CDR3 extends over 15 amino acids. Germline V gene sequence: CDR1 SGHAT, CDR2 FQDESV (reference sequence). J gave up 6 bases and V 6 bases, and 9 bases lay outside the gene matches. This CDR3 reads CASRKPGTGFNEQFF. The CDR3 nucleotides are TGTGCCAGCAGAAAACCCGGGACAGGGTTCAATGAGCAGTTCTTC. Filled out from reference TRBV11-1 and TRBJ2-1, the complete variable domain reads EAEVAQSPRYKITEKSQAVAFWCDPISGHATLYWYRQILGQGPELLVQFQDESVVDDSQLPKDRFSAERLKGVDSTLKIQPAELGDSAMYLCASRKPGTGFNEQFFGPGTRLTVL.

Notes on this clonotype: The CDR3 ends on some other residue instead of the conserved phenylalanine or tryptophan, so this is likely a read error. V usage is TRBV9 and J usage is TRBJ2-3; D could derive from TRBD1 or TRBD2 (5 bases each). Germline V gives CDR1 SGDLS, CDR2 YYNGEE. V lost 2 bases to trimming and J lost 4 bases, with 14 bases between them. CDR3 length: 15 amino acids. The CDR3 DNA reads TGTGCCAGCAGCGTCCGTAGGGGTAGCGCAGATACGCAGTATCTT. Amino acids: CASSVRRGSADTQYL.

The genes are TRBV7-3 and TRBJ2-1; 10 positions match TRBD2. J gave up 10 bases and V 1 base, and 7 bases lay outside the gene matches. Germline V gives CDR1 SGHTA, CDR2 FQGTGA. The CDR3 contains 15 residues. CDR3: CASSLSLAGAGEQFF. The CDR3 DNA is TGTGCCAGCAGCTTAAGTCTAGCGGGAGCGGGGGAGCAGTTCTTC.

A word on this clonotype: Relative to the germline gene, one junction end is altered; a read error may explain this. The chain links TRBV4-3 to TRBJ2-4; 7 positions agree with TRBD2. This CDR3 contains 15 residues. Germline V gene data show CDR1 as LGHNA and CDR2 as YSLEER. Here the CDR3 DNA reads TGCGCCAGCAGCCCCCCGTGGGAGGGCAAAAACATGCAGTACTTC. Protein product: CASSPPWEGKNMQYF.

This clonotype has at least ten counts. The chain recombines TRBV29-1 with TRBJ2-1; TRBD1 might be the D (5 bases). In germline, CDR1 is SQVTM, CDR2 ANQGSEA. The V gene lost 4 bases and the J gene lost 6 bases, with 19 bases spanning the gap. There are 15 residues in the CDR3. CDR3 in DNA: TGCAGCGTTGTAGGGGCAAAGCTAAGGGGCAATGAGCAGTTCTTC. Translated, it gives CSVVGAKLRGNEQFF.

This clonotype came up many times. V usage is TRBV3-1 and J usage is TRBJ2-2, with a weak D call TRBD2 (5 bases). This CDR3 is built from 13 residues. Looked up from germline, CDR1 is LGHDT and CDR2 is YNNKEL (reference sequence). V shed 5 bases and J shed 6 bases, with 10 bases lying between them. The CDR3 nucleotides read TGTGCCAGCAGCAAGGACTCCCCCGGGGAGCTGTTTTTT. This sequence encodes CASSKDSPGELFF.

The chain carries TRBV2 and TRBJ1-4, with D unclear. This CDR3 contains 14 residues. V lost 3 bases, J lost 8 bases, and 13 bases lay in between. Germline lookup yields CDR1 SNHLY and CDR2 FYNNEI. The CDR3 is CASSEDGRYEKLFF. The CDR3, as DNA: TGTGCCAGCAGTGAGGACGGGAGGTACGAAAAACTGTTTTTT.

The J gene is TRBJ1-6, the V gene TRBV7-2; D ambiguous. Germline values: CDR1 SGHTA, CDR2 FQGNSA. The CDR3 has 13 residues. V gave up 3 bases and J gave up 12 bases, with 12 bases separating them. The CDR3 DNA follows: TGTGCCAGCAGCTTGAGAGCCCGCGAACCCCTCCACTTT. Its translation: CASSLRAREPLHF.